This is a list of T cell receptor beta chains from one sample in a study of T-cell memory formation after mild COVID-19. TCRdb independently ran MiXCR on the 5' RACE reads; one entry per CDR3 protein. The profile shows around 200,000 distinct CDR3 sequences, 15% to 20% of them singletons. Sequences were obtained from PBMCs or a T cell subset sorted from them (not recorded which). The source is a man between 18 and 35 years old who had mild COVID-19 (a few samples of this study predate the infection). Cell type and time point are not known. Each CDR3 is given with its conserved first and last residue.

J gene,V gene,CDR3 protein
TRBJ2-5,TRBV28,CASRGQRETQYF
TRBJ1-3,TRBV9,CASSEGGNTIYF
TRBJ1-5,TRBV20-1,CSTPGRGNQPQHF
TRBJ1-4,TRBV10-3,CATKTGGATNEKLFF
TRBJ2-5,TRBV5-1,CASSREYVAGGETQYF
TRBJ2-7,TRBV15,CATSREDRDYEQYF
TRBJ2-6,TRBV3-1,CASSVSAAGANVLTF
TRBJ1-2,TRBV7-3,CASSLKAGHFYGYTF
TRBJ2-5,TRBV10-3,CAISDFGNIQETQYF
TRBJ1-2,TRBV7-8,CASSPQTGYRYGYTF
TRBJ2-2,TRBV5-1,CASSGADTGELFF
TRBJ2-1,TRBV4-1,CASSRERGNEQFF
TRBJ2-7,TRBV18,CASSLQRRYEEQYF
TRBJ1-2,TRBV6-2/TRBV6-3,CASSPGGQVFGYTF
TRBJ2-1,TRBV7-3,CASSPTAGSSYNEQFF
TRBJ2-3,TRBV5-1,CASSPGPGTDTQYF
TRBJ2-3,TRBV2,CASSGSWQTDTQYF
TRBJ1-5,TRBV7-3,CASSTGTGVIANQPQHF
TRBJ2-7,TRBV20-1,CSASSVVSRGGYEQYF
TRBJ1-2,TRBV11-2,CASSNEFYGYTF
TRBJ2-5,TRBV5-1,CASSPAEGETQYF
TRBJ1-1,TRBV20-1,CSAPGDDRGSEAFF
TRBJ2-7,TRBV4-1,CASSQGGQTSYEQYF
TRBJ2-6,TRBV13,CASNRLGSGANVLTF
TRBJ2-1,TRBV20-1,CSARDPKGGPEQFF
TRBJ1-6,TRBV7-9,CASSDYGVGNSPLHF
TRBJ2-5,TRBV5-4,CASSASGGTGETQYF
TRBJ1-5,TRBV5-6,CASSLWVPQPQHF
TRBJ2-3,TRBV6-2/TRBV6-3,CASSAGPITDTQYF
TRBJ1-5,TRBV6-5,CASRQGHNQPQHF
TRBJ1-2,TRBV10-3,CAISESGGAGYGYTF
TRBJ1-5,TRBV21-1,CASSNYGLSNQPQHF
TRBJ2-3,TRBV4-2,CASRTSGAGPDTQYF
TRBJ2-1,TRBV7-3,CASSLMGEGQFF
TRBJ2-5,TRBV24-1,CATSDGSGGAIGTQYF
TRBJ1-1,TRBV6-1,CASSSTPGYTEAFF
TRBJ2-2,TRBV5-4,CASSFLTESTGELFF
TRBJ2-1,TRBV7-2,CASSPDRGNEQFF
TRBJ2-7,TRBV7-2,CASSLLARGSPEQYF
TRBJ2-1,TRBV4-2,CASSHRGLAGDYNEQFF
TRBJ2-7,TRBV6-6,CAGGTGLSSYEQYF
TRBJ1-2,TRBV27,CASSSLPGVSNYGYTF
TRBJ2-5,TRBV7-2,CASSTGQGSTQYF
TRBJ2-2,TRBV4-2,CASSQEMQVFAGELFF
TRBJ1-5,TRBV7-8,CASSLRLWGNQPQHF
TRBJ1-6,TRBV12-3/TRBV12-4,CASSRFRGSPLHF
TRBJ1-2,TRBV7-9,CASSSPLSGYGYTF
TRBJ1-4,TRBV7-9,CASSSHRGHPATNEKLFF
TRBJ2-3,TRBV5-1,CASSALPGGPDTQYF
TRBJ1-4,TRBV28,CASSPQDRAGEKLFF
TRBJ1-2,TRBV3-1,CASSHPGFPYGYTF
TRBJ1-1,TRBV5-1,CASSDNGASAAFF